The present T cell receptor beta chain was sequenced within a study of T cells in Graves' hyperthyroidism and ophthalmopathy. This clonotype was seen repeatedly, ten times or more. V was pared by 4 bases and J by 2 bases, with 7 bases of the junction left unmatched. Per the germline V gene, CDR1 is SGHKS and CDR2 is YYEKEE (reference sequence). The CDR3 covers 15 residues. The investigators amplified TCR beta CDR3 regions from RNA transcripts. The TCR CDR3 first-round RT-PCR relied on the HTBI primer set. TCRdb re-called the multiplex PCR reads with MiXCR, one entry per CDR3 protein. The data hold around 700,000 distinct CDR3 sequences, with 30% to 40% observed a single time.

The sequence was obtained from a woman aged 40 to 50 with Graves' hyperthyroidism. This chain uses TRBV5-5 with TRBJ1-2; TRBD1 matches at 8 bases. The sequencing input was blood. CDR3 amino acids: CASSTTGGANYGYTF. As DNA, the CDR3 is TGTGCCAGCAGCACCACAGGGGGTGCAAACTATGGCTACACCTTC.